This T cell receptor (beta chain) is from a study of T cells expressing NK-cell markers. About the study: Eight donors were sequenced, of whom seven were HCMV-seropositive, while the remaining one was HCMV-seronegative.

General study points: The same clonotypes also predominated in the CD3+CD56-NKG2C+ fraction of a handful of donors. Whether expanded NKG2C-expressing T cell clones recognize HCMV is unknown.

A word on this clonotype: Its antigen is unknown.

TCRdb reprocessed the 5' RACE reads, keeping one entry per CDR3 protein, no DNA. The ten top clones account for around 1.4%, within a sample of fewer than 550,000 distinct CDR3 sequences. The germline V gene has CDR1 SGHRS and CDR2 YFSETQ. This CDR3 comprises 14 residues. The sample was blood T cells: a sorted CD56 or NKG2C T cell subset, CD4+ or CD8+ T cells, or bulk PBMC T cells (not recorded which). The chain combines TRBV5-1 with TRBJ1-6. This TCR was recovered from a woman aged 45-60 years in good health. The CDR3 spells CASSPGLPNSPLHF.